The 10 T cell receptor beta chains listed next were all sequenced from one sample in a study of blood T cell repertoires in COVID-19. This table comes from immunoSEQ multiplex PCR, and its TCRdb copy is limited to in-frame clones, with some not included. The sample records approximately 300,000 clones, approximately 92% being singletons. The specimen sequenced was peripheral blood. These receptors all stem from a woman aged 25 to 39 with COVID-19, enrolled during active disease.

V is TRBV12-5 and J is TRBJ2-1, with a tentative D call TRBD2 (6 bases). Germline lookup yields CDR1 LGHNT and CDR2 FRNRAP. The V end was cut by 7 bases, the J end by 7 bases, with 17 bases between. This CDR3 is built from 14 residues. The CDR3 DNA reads TGTGCTAGTGCCCCCTCGGAGGGGTTGAATGAGCAGTTCTTC. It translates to CASAPSEGLNEQFF. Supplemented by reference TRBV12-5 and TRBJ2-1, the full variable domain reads DARVTQTPRHKVTEMGQEVTMRCQPILGHNTVFWYRQTMMQGLELLAYFRNRAPLDDSGMPKDRFSAEMPDATLATLKIQPSEPRDSAVYFCASAPSEGLNEQFFGPGTRLTVL.

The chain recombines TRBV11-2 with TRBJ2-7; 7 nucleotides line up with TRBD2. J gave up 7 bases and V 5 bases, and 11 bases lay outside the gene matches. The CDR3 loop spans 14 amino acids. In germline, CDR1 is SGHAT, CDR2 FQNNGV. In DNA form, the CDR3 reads TGTGCCAGCAGCCGTCCCCCGGGGAGGGGAGAGCAGTACTTC. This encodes CASSRPPGRGEQYF.

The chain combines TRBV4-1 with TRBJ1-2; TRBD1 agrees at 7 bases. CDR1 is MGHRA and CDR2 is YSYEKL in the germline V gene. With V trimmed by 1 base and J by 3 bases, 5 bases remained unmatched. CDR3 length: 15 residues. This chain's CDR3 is CASSQAPTGDYGYTF. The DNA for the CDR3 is TGCGCCAGCAGCCAAGCGCCCACAGGGGACTATGGCTACACCTTC.

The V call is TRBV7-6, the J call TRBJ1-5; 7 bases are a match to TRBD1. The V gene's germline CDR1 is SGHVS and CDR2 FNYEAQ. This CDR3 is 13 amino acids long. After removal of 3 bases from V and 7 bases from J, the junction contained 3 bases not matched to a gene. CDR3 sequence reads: CASSLGQTQPQHF. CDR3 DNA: TGTGCCAGCAGCTTGGGACAGACGCAGCCCCAGCATTTT.

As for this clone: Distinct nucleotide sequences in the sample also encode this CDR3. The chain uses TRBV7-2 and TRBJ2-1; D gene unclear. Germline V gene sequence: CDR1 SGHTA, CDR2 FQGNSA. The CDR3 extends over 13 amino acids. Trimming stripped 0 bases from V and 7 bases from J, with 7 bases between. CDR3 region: CASSLARVNEQFF. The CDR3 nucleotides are TGTGCCAGCAGCTTAGCACGGGTAAATGAGCAGTTCTTC.

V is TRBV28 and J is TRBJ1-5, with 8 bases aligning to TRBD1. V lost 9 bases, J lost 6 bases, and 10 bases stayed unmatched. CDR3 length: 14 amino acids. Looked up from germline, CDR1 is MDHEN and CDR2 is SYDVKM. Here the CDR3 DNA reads TGTGCCAGTTCCGGGACAGGCGATATTCAGCCCCAGCATTTT. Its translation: CASSGTGDIQPQHF. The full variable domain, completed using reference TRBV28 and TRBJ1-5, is DVKVTQSSRYLVKRTGEKVFLECVQDMDHENMFWYRQDPGLGLRLIYFSYDVKMKEKGDIPEGYSVSREKKERFSLILESASTNQTSMYLCASSGTGDIQPQHFGDGTRLSIL.

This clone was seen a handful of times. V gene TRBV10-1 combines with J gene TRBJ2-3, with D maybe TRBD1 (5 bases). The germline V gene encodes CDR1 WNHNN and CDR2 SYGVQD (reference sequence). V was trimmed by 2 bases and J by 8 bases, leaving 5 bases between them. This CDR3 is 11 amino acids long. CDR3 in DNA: TGCGCCAGCAGTGAGAGGGGTACGCAGTATTTT. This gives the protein CASSERGTQYF.

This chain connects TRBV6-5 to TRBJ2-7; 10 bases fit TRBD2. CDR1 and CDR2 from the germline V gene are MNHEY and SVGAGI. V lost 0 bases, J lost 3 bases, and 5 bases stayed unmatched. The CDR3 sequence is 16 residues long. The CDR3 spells CASSYSRWTSGYEQYF. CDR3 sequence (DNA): TGTGCCAGCAGTTACTCGAGATGGACTAGCGGCTACGAGCAGTACTTC.

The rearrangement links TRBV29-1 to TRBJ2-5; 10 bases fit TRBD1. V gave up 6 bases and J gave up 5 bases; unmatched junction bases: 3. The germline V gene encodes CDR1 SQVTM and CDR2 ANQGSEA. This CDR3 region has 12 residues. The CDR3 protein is CSVRTGGETQYF. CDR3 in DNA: TGCAGCGTCCGGACAGGGGGGGAGACCCAGTACTTC. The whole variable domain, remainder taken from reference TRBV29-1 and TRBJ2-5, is SAVISQKPSRDICQRGTSLTIQCQVDSQVTMMFWYRQQPGQSLTLIATANQGSEATYESGFVIDKFPISRPNLTFSTLTVSNMSPEDSSIYLCSVRTGGETQYFGPGTRLLVL.

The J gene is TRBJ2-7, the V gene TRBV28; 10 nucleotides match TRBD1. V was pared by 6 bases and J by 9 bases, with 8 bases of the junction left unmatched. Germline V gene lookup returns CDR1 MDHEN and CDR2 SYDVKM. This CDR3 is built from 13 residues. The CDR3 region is CASSWTGGSVQYF. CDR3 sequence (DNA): TGTGCCAGCAGCTGGACAGGGGGGTCCGTGCAGTACTTC.